This T cell receptor beta chain was captured in a study of T cell responses to AZD1222 COVID-19 vaccine. CDR3 length: 15 amino acids. V dropped 4 bases and J dropped 2 bases, with 15 bases sitting between them. Germline V gives CDR1 MNHEY, CDR2 SMNVEV (reference sequence). TCRdb keeps only in-frame clones here, not all; method: immunoSEQ multiplex PCR. The sample contains more than 110,000 clones, around 90% of which appear only once. The material sequenced was peripheral blood, taken on day 0 of AZD1222 vaccination. The receptor was derived from an adult in good health. The chain has TRBV27 and TRBJ2-7, with D maybe TRBD2 (6 bases). The CDR3 DNA follows: TGTGCCAGCAGTTCATTTCCGGGGGTAACCTACGAGCAGTACTTC. It specifies CASSSFPGVTYEQYF.